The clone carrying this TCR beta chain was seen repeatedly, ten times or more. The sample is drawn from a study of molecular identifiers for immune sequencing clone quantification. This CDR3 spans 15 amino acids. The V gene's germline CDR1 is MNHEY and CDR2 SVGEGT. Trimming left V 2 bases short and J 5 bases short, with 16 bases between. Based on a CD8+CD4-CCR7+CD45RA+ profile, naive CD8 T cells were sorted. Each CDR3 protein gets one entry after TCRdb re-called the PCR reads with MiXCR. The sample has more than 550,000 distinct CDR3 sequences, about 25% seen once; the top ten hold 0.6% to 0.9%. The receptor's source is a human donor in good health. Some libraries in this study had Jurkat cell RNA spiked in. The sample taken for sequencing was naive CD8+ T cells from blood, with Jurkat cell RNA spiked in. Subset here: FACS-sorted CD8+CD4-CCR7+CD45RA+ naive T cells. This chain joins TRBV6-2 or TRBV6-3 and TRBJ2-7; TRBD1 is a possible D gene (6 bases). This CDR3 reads CASSYGDILRHEQYF. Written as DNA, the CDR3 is TGTGCCAGCAGTTACGGGGACATCCTCCGCCACGAGCAGTACTTC.